This T cell receptor (beta chain) originates from a study of shared clonotypes between healthy human individuals. The data were produced by immunoSEQ multiplex PCR, yet TCRdb's version contains in-frame clones alone and is incomplete. The table lists around 2.1 million clones, about 93% of them singletons, with roughly 1.7% in the top ten. Germline V CDR1 and CDR2: SGHDT, YYEEEE. The CDR3 spans 15 residues. The ends were cut back, 4 bases at V and 1 base at J, with 12 bases in the middle. Cells designated naive CD8 were CD45RO-negative and were positively selected for CCR7, with terminally differentiated effector memory CD45RA+ cells excluded. Adults of Caucasian background living in Nashville, Tennessee made up all donors. Study findings and constraints: Genetic and exposure-history diversity was limited by the few donors. Although depth was large, rarefaction showed that sequencing of the sorted subsets was incomplete.

Details on this clone: What it binds is not known.

This rearrangement joins TRBV5-6 to TRBJ2-4; a weak D match, TRBD1 (6 bases). The source of this sequence is a man between 18 and 29 years old in good health. Some clones in this sample may be carry-over from other donors' samples. Sequencing used naive CD8+ T cells from PBMCs. The DNA for the CDR3 is TGTGCCAGCAGCCAAGATAGGGGGGCCAAAAACATTCAGTACTTC. The encoded protein is CASSQDRGAKNIQYF. The entire variable domain, with the rest obtained from reference TRBV5-6 and TRBJ2-4, is as follows: DAGVTQSPTHLIKTRGQQVTLRCSPKSGHDTVSWYQQALGQGPQFIFQYYEEEERQRGNFPDRFSGHQFPNYSSELNVNALLLGDSALYLCASSQDRGAKNIQYFGAGTRLSVL.